The entry that follows covers one T cell receptor (beta chain) sequence. These data are taken from a study of blood T cell repertoires in COVID-19. Assay: immunoSEQ multiplex PCR; the TCRdb copy retains only in-frame clones and omits some. The sample gives over 20,000 clones, 80% to 90% of which show up once; approximately 9.8% is in the top ten. Trimming cost V 5 bases and J 2 bases; bases outside gene matches: 6. The CDR3 contains 14 residues. The germline CDR1 and CDR2 sequences are SGHTA and FQGNSA. This clonotype was obtained from a man in his sixties or seventies with acute or convalescent COVID-19. The source material was peripheral blood. The chain recombines TRBV7-2 with TRBJ2-7, with TRBD1 matching over 7 bases. The CDR3 coding sequence is TGTGCCAGCAGCAACACCGGGACAGCCTACGAGCAGTACTTC. This codes for CASSNTGTAYEQYF.